These T cell receptor beta chains were read from a single sample in a study of shared clonotypes between healthy human individuals. Sequenced by immunoSEQ multiplex PCR; TCRdb stores in-frame clones only, minus some. The sample lists 2.3 million or so clones; 93% were seen once. The sample taken for sequencing was naive CD4+ T cells from PBMCs. These receptors all come from a man aged 18 to 30 in good health. Some clones in this sample may be carry-over from other donors' samples. Each CDR3 is given without its conserved first and last residue.

v_gene: TRBV7-9; CDR3aa: ASIPGRGANEKLF
v_gene: TRBV28; CDR3aa: ASSGSIQY
v_gene: TRBV27; CDR3aa: ASSPLLGFQPQH
v_gene: TRBV7-6; CDR3aa: ASTPLGGSDGELF
v_gene: TRBV11-2; CDR3aa: ASSLKLYNEQF
v_gene: TRBV9; CDR3aa: ASSPHQDFQETQY
v_gene: TRBV28; CDR3aa: ASSLDRKNTGELF
v_gene: TRBV5-1; CDR3aa: ASSLEQGHKF
v_gene: TRBV5-1; CDR3aa: ASSLRDRSYNEQF
v_gene: TRBV6-6; CDR3aa: ASCEGLALNEQF
v_gene: TRBV28; CDR3aa: ASSNRRGTSGRITTDTQY
v_gene: TRBV27; CDR3aa: ASSFYRDRTYEQY
v_gene: TRBV7-9; CDR3aa: ASSLGTGYQETQY
v_gene: TRBV6-4; CDR3aa: ASSAGPSSEQY
v_gene: TRBV18; CDR3aa: ASSAGTSGNEQF
v_gene: TRBV5-1; CDR3aa: ASSTGTSGNTIY
v_gene: TRBV21-1; CDR3aa: ASTRPGPLQETQY
v_gene: TRBV7-7; CDR3aa: ASSEAAQPHEQY
v_gene: TRBV7-2; CDR3aa: ATATQGGPVNGYT
v_gene: TRBV10-3; CDR3aa: AISESGAPYEQY
v_gene: TRBV11-2; CDR3aa: ASSLPTGELF
v_gene: TRBV5-1; CDR3aa: ASSPVGGYEQY
v_gene: TRBV5-5; CDR3aa: ASSFSAWRTYEQY
v_gene: TRBV5-1; CDR3aa: ASSLAPRGFYNEQF
v_gene: TRBV6-1; CDR3aa: ASSRQGSSYEQY
v_gene: TRBV10-3; CDR3aa: AISVDRTVQGIQY
v_gene: TRBV29-1; CDR3aa: SVGTGTNSPLH